The clone carrying this T cell receptor beta chain appeared a single time. Its cognate antigen is unknown. The data are from a study of CD8 T cells in ankylosing spondylitis. Overall study results and limits: What seemed typical of ankylosing spondylitis blood was a TCR beta motif built from roughly eight highly homologous variants.

TCRdb passed the 5' RACE reads through MiXCR, listing each CDR3 protein once. The sample includes over 700,000 distinct CDR3 sequences, under 20% of them seen just once. V shed 1 base, J shed 2 bases, and the junction held 6 bases outside the gene matches. This CDR3 is 16 amino acids long. The germline V gene encodes CDR1 LGHNA and CDR2 YNFKEQ. This TCR was sampled from a male donor with ankylosing spondylitis. The chain employs TRBV4-2 and TRBJ2-3; TRBD2 matches 7 bases. Specimen: blood, either unsorted or a sorted T cell fraction (not recorded which). The CDR3 region has the DNA TGTGCCAGCAGCCAAGGCCGGGACTACCTCACAGATACGCAGTATTTT. Translating it yields CASSQGRDYLTDTQYF.